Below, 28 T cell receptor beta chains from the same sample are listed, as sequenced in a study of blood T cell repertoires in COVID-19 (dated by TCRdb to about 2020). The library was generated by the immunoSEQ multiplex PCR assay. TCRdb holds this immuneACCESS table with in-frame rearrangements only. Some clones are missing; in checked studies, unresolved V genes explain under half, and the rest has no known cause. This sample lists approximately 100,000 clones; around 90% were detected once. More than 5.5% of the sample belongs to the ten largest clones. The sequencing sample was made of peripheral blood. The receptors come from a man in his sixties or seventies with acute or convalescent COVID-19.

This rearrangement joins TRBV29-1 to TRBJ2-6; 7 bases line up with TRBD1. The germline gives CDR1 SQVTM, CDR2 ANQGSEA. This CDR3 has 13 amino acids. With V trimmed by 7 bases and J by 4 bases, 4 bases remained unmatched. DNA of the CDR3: TGCAGCGCAGGGGGATCCGGGGCCAACGTCCTGACTTTC. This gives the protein CSAGGSGANVLTF.

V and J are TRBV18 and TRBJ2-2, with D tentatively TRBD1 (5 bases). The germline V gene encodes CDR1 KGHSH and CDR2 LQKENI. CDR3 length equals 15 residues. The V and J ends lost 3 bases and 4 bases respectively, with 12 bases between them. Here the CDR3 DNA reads TGTGCCAGCTCACCCATTTCGACAGTCACCGGGGAGCTGTTTTTT. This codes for CASSPISTVTGELFF.

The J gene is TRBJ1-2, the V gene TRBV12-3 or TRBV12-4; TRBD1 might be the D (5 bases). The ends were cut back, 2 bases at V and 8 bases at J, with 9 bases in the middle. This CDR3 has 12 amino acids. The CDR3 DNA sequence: TGTGCCAGCAGTTTAAGTAGGGGCGGCTACACCTTC. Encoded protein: CASSLSRGGYTF.

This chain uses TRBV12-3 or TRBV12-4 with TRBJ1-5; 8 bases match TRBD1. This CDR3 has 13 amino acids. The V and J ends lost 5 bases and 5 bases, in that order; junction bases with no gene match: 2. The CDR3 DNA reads TGTGCCAGCAGTATGGACAGGGATCAGCCCCAGCATTTT. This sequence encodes CASSMDRDQPQHF.

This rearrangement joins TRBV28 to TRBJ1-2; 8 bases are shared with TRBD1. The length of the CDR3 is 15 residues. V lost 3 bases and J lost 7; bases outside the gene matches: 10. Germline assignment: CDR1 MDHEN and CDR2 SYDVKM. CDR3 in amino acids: CASSFVGQGARGYTF. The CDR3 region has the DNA TGTGCCAGCAGTTTTGTGGGGCAGGGGGCTCGTGGCTACACCTTC.

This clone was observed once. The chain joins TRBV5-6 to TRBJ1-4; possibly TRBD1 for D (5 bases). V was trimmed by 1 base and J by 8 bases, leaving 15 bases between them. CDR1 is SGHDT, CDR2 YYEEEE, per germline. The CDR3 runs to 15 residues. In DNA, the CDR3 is TGTGCCAGCAGCTTGCTCGGGGGGACGCAGGAAAAACTGTTTTTT. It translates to CASSLLGGTQEKLFF.

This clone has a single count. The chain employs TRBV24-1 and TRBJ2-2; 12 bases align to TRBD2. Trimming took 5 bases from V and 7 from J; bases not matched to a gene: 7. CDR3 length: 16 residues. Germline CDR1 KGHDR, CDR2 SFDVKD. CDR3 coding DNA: TGTGCCACCAGTGGTCTACTAGCGGGAGGTGTCGGGGAGCTGTTTTTT. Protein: CATSGLLAGGVGELFF.

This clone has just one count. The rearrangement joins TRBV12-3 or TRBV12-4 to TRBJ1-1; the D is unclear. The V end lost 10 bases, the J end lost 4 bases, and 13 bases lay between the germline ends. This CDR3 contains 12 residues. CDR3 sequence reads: CATHWASTEAFF. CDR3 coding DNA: TGTGCCACCCACTGGGCCAGCACTGAAGCTTTCTTT.

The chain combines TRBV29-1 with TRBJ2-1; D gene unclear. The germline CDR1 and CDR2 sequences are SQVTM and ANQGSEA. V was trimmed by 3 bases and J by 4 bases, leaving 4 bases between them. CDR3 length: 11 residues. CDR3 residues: CSVDNYNEQFF. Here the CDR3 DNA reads TGCAGCGTTGACAATTACAATGAGCAGTTCTTC.

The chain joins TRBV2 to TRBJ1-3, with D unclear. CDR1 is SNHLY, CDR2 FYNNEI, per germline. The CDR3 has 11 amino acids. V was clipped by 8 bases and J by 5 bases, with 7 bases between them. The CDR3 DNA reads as TGTGCCAGCTCCGAGAGAAACACCATATATTTT. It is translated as CASSERNTIYF.

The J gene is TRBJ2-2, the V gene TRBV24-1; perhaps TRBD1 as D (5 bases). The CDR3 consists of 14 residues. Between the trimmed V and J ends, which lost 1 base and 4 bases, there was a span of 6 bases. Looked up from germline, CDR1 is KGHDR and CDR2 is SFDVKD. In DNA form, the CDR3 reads TGTGCCACCAGTGATTTTACAGGCACCGGGGAGCTGTTTTTT. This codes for CATSDFTGTGELFF.

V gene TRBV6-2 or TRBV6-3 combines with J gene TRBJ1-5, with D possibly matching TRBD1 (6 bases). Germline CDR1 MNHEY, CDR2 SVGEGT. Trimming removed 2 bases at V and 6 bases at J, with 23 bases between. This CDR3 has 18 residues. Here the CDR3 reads CASSYISGSGVRIQPQHF. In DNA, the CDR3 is TGTGCCAGCAGTTACATCTCAGGGTCAGGGGTACGGATTCAGCCCCAGCATTTT.

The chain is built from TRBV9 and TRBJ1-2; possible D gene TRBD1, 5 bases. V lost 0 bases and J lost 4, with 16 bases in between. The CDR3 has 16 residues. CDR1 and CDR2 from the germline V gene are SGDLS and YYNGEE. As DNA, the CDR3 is TGTGCCAGCAGCGTAGGTCGGCAGGGTTCCTTCTATGGCTACACCTTC. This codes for CASSVGRQGSFYGYTF. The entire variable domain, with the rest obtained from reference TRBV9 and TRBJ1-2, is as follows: DSGVTQTPKHLITATGQRVTLRCSPRSGDLSVYWYQQSLDQGLQFLIQYYNGEERAKGNILERFSAQQFPDLHSELNLSSLELGDSALYFCASSVGRQGSFYGYTFGSGTRLTVV.

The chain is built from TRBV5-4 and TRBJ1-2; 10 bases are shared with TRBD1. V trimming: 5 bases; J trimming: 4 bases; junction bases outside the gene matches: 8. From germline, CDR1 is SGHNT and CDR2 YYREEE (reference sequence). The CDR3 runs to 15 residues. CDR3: CASSLDRGLSYGYTF. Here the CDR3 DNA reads TGTGCCAGCAGTCTTGACAGGGGGCTTAGCTATGGCTACACCTTC.

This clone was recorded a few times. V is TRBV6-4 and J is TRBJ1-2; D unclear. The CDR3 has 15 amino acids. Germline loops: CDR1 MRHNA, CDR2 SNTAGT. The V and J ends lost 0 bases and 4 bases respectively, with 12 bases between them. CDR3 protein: CASSDSFGVSYGYTF. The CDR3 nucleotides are TGTGCCAGCAGTGACTCATTCGGGGTTTCCTATGGCTACACCTTC.

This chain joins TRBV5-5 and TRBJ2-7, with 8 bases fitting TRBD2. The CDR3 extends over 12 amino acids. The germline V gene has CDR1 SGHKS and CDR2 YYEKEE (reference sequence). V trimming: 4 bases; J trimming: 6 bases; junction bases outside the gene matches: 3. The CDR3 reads CASSAGGSEQYF. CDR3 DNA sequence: TGTGCCAGCAGCGCGGGAGGATCCGAGCAGTACTTC. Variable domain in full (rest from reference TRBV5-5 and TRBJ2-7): DAGVTQSPTHLIKTRGQQVTLRCSPISGHKSVSWYQQVLGQGPQFIFQYYEKEERGRGNFPDRFSARQFPNYSSELNVNALLLGDSALYLCASSAGGSEQYFGPGTRLTVT.

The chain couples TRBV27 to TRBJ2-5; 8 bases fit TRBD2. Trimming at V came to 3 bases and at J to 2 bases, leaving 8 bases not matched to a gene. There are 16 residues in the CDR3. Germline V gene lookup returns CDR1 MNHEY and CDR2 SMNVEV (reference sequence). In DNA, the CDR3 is TGTGCCAGCAGTTTTCGTAGCGGGAAGCCTCAAGAGACCCAGTACTTC. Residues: CASSFRSGKPQETQYF.

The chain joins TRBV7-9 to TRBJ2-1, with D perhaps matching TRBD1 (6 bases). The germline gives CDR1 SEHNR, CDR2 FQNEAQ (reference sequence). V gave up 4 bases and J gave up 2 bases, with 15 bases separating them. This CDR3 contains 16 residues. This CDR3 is CASSSVHRATYNEQFF. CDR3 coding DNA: TGTGCCAGCAGCTCAGTACACAGGGCCACCTACAATGAGCAGTTCTTC.

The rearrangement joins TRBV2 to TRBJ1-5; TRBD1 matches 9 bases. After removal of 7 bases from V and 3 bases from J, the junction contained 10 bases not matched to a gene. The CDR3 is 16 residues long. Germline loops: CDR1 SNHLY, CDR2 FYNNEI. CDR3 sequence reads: CASTLLGQGSNQPQHF. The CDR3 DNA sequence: TGTGCCAGCACCCTACTGGGACAGGGCTCCAATCAGCCCCAGCATTTT.

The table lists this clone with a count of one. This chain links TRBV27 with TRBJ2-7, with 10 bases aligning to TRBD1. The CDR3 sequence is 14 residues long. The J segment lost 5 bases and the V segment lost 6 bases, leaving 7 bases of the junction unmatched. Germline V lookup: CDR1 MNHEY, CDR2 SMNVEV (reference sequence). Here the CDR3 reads CASSVGQGDHEQYF. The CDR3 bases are TGTGCCAGCAGCGTTGGACAGGGGGACCACGAGCAGTACTTC.

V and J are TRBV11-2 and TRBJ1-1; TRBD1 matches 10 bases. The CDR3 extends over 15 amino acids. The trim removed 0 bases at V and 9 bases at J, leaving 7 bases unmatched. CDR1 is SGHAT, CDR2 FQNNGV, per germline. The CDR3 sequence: CASSLDGTGVFKAFF. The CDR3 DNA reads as TGTGCCAGCAGCTTAGATGGGACAGGGGTATTCAAAGCTTTCTTT. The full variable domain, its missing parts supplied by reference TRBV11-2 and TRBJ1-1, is EAGVAQSPRYKIIEKRQSVAFWCNPISGHATLYWYQQILGQGPKLLIQFQNNGVVDDSQLPKDRFSAERLKGVDSTLKIQPAKLEDSAVYLCASSLDGTGVFKAFFGQGTRLTVV.

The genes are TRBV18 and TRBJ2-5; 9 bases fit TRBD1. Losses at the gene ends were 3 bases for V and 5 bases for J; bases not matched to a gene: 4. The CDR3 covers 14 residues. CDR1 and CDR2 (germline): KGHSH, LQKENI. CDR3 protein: CASSPGTGFETQYF. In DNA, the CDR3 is TGTGCCAGCTCACCCGGGACAGGGTTCGAGACCCAGTACTTC.

CDR3 amino acids: CASRLSRGYTF. The CDR3 region has the DNA TGTGCCAGCAGGCTATCGAGGGGCTACACCTTC. This chain links TRBV28 with TRBJ1-2, with D hard to call. This CDR3 contains 11 residues. The germline V and J ends were trimmed by 6 bases and 8 bases, with 10 bases remaining between them. The germline V gene has CDR1 MDHEN and CDR2 SYDVKM.

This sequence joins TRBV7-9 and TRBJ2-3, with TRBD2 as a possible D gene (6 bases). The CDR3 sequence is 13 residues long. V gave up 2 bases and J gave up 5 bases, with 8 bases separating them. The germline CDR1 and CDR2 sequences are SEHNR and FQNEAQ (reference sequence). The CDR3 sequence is CASSLFSGDTQYF. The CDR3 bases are TGTGCCAGCAGCTTATTTAGCGGAGATACGCAGTATTTT. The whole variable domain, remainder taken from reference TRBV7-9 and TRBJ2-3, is DTGVSQNPRHKITKRGQNVTFRCDPISEHNRLYWYRQTLGQGPEFLTYFQNEAQLEKSRLLSDRFSAERPKGSFSTLEIQRTEQGDSAMYLCASSLFSGDTQYFGPGTRLTVL.

DNA of the CDR3: TGTGCCAGCAAGCCTACTAGCGGAAGGAGCTCCTACGAGCAGTACTTC. Encoded protein: CASKPTSGRSSYEQYF. J is TRBJ2-7 and V is TRBV27; 8 nucleotides line up with TRBD2. CDR1 and CDR2 (germline): MNHEY, SMNVEV (reference sequence). Germline trimming cut 7 bases from V and 0 bases from J; bases unmatched to any gene: 11. This CDR3 region has 16 residues.

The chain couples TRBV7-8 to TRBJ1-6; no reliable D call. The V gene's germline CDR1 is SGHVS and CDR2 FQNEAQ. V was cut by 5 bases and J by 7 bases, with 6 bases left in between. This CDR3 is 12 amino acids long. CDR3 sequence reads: CASSPGNSPLHF. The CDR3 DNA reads TGTGCCAGCAGCCCAGGAAATTCACCCCTCCACTTT.

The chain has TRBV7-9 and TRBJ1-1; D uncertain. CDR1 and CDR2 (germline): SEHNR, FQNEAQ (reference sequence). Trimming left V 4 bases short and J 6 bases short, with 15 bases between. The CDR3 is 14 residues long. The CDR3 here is CASSSGPRRAEAFF. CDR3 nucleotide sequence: TGTGCCAGCAGCTCCGGTCCCCGCCGCGCTGAAGCTTTCTTT.

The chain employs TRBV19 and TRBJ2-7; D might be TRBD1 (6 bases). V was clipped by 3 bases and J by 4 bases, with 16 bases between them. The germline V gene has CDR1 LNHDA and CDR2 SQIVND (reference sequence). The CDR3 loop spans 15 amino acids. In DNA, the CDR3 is TGTGCCAGTAGTATCTGGCCAGGGGATGGGTACGAGCAGTACTTC. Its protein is CASSIWPGDGYEQYF.